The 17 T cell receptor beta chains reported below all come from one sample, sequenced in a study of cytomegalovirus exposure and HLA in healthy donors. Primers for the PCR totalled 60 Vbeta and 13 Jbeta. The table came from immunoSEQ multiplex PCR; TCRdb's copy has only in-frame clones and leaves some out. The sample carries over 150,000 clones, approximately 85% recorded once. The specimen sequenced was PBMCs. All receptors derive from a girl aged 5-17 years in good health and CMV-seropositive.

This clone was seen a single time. For the CDR3, the DNA is TGCGCCAGCAGTGAGGGATCTGGGAGGCGGGGAAACATTCAGTACTTC. Protein product: CASSEGSGRRGNIQYF. The V call is TRBV10-1, the J call TRBJ2-4; tentative D call: TRBD2 (6 bases). The CDR3 sequence is 16 residues long. V lost 2 bases and J 6 bases, leaving 17 bases between the germline ends. CDR1 is WNHNN, CDR2 SYGVQD, per germline (reference sequence).

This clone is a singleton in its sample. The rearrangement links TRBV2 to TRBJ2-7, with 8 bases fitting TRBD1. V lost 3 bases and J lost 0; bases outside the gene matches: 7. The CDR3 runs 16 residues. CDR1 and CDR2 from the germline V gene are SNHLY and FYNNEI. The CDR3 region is CASSDHRTGSSYEQYF. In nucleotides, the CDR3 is TGTGCCAGCAGTGACCACCGGACAGGGAGCTCCTACGAGCAGTACTTC.

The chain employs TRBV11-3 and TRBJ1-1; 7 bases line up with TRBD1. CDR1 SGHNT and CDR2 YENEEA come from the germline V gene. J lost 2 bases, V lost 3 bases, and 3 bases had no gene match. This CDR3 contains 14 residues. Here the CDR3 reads CASSLGQLNTEAFF. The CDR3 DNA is TGTGCCAGCAGCTTGGGACAGCTAAACACTGAAGCTTTCTTT.

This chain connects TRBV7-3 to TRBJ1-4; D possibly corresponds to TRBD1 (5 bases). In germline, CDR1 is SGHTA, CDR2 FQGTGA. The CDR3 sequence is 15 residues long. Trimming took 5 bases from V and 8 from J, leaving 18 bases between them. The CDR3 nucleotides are TGTGCCAGCAGCCGCAGTGGGGCCCCAGAGGAAAAACTGTTTTTT. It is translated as CASSRSGAPEEKLFF.

The DNA for the CDR3 is TGTGCCAGTAGTATATGGGAGGAACAGCCCCAGCATTTT. It is translated as CASSIWEEQPQHF. V is TRBV19 and J is TRBJ1-5, with no clear D. Trimming stripped 2 bases from V and 7 bases from J, with 9 bases between. This CDR3 has 13 amino acids. Germline V lookup: CDR1 LNHDA, CDR2 SQIVND (reference sequence).

The CDR3 here is CASSLGSSQSTDTQYF. In DNA form, the CDR3 reads TGTGCCAGCAGCTTGGGGAGTTCCCAGAGCACAGATACGCAGTATTTT. The rearrangement uses TRBV5-5 and TRBJ2-3; D gene ambiguous. This CDR3 has 16 amino acids. Trimming stripped 0 bases from V and 0 bases from J, with 11 bases between. Germline assignment: CDR1 SGHKS and CDR2 YYEKEE (reference sequence). The variable domain in full, with the rest retrieved from reference TRBV5-5 and TRBJ2-3, is DAGVTQSPTHLIKTRGQQVTLRCSPISGHKSVSWYQQVLGQGPQFIFQYYEKEERGRGNFPDRFSARQFPNYSSELNVNALLLGDSALYLCASSLGSSQSTDTQYFGPGTRLTVL.

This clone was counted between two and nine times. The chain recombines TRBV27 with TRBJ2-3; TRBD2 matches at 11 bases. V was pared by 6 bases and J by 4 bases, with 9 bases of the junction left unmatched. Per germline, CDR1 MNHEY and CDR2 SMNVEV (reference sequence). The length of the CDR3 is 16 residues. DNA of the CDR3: TGTGCCAGCAGGGTAGCGGGGGGGTTCGGCCCAGATACGCAGTATTTT. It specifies CASRVAGGFGPDTQYF.

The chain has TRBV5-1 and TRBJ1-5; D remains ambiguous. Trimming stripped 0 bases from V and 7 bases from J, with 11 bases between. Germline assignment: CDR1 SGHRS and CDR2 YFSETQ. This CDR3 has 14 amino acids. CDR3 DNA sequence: TGCGCCAGCAGCTTGGGTACAGAGGGCCAGCCCCAGCATTTT. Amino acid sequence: CASSLGTEGQPQHF.

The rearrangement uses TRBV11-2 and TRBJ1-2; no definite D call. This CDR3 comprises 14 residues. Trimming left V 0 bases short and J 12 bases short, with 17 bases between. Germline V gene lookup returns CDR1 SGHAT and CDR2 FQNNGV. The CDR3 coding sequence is TGTGCCAGCAGCTTAGATCTTTTCGGGAGGGAAGACACCTTC. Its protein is CASSLDLFGREDTF.

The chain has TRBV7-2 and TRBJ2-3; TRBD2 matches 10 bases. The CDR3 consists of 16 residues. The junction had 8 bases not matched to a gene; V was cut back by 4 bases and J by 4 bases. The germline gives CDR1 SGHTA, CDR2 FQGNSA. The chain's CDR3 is CASSSQRGGGADTQYF. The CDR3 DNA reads TGTGCCAGCAGCTCACAGCGGGGGGGAGGAGCAGATACGCAGTATTTT.

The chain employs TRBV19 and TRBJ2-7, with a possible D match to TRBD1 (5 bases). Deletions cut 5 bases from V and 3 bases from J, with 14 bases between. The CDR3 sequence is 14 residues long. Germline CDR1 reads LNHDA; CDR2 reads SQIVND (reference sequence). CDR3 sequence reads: CASSDYGHNYEQYF. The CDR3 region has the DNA TGTGCCAGTAGTGATTATGGACATAACTACGAGCAGTACTTC.

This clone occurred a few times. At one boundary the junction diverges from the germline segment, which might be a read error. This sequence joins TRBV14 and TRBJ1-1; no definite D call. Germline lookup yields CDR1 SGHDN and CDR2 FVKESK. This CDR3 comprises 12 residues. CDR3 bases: TGTGCCAGCAGCCAAGATTGGCCGGGGATCCACTTT. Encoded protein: CASSQDWPGIHF.

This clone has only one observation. CDR3 residues: CASSYRGITEAFF. The CDR3, as DNA: TGTGCCAGCAGTTACAGGGGAATCACTGAAGCTTTCTTT. This chain joins TRBV6-5 and TRBJ1-1, with D perhaps matching TRBD1 (5 bases). The germline V gene encodes CDR1 MNHEY and CDR2 SVGAGI. The V gene lost 2 bases and the J gene lost 4 bases, with 8 bases spanning the gap. The CDR3 loop spans 13 amino acids.

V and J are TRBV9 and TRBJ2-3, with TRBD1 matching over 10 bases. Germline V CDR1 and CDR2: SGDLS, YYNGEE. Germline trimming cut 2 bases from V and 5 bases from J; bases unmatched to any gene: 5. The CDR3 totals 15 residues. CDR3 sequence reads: CASSVGTGVIDTQYF. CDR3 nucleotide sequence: TGTGCCAGCAGCGTTGGGACAGGGGTTATAGATACGCAGTATTTT.

The CDR3 sequence is CASSLLLTVNYGYTF. The CDR3 DNA follows: TGCGCCAGCAGCTTATTGCTGACAGTTAACTATGGCTACACCTTC. The chain couples TRBV5-1 to TRBJ1-2; possibly TRBD1 for D (5 bases). V was shortened by 2 bases and J by 1 base, with 12 bases between the two germline ends. There are 15 residues in the CDR3. Germline values: CDR1 SGHRS, CDR2 YFSETQ.

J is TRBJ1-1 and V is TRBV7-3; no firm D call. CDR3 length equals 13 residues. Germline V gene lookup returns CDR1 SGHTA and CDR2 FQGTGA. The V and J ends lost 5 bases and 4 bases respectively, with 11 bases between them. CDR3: CASSRRRGTEAFF. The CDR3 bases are TGTGCCAGCAGCCGCCGACGGGGCACTGAAGCTTTCTTT.

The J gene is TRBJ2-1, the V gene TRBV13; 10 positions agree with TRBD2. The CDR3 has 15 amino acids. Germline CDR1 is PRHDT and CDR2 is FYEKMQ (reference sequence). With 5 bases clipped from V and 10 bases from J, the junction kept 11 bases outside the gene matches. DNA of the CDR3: TGTGCCAGCAGCACAAGAAAGCGGGGGGGCTCGGAGCAGTTCTTC. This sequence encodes CASSTRKRGGSEQFF.